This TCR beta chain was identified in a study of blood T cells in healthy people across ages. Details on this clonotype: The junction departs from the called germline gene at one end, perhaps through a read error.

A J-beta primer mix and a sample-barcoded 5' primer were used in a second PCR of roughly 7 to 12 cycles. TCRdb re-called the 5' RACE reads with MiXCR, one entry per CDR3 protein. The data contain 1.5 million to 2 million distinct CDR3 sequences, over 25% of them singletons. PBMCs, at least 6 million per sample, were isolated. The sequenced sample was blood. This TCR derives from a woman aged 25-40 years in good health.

The CDR3, as DNA: TGTGCCGGCAGCTTAGTAGGCACCACAGATACGCAGTATTTT. It codes for CAGSLVGTTDTQYF. J is TRBJ2-3 and V is TRBV11-2; D is unresolved. The CDR3 runs to 14 residues. CDR1 is SGHAT, CDR2 FQNNGV, per germline.